These 17 T cell receptor beta chains were all obtained from the same sample, sequenced in a study of CD8+ T cells in alopecia areata. Sequencing templates came from extracted RNA that was reverse transcribed into cDNA. Method: immunoSEQ multiplex PCR; TCRdb's copy keeps in-frame clones and lacks some. The sample lists about 200,000 clones; 50% to 65% were seen once. This specimen consisted of CD4+ T cells sorted from blood, obtained at week 0. These receptors all stem from a human donor with alopecia areata.

The V and J genes are TRBV9 and TRBJ2-3, with 7 bases matching TRBD1. V shed 5 bases and J 3 bases; nucleotides not matched to a gene: 9. The CDR3 length is 15 residues. CDR1 SGDLS and CDR2 YYNGEE come from the germline V gene. Here the CDR3 DNA reads TGTGCCAGCAGTACCCGGGCAGGGGGAACAGATACGCAGTATTTT. Amino acids: CASSTRAGGTDTQYF.

The chain joins TRBV13 to TRBJ2-7; D is ambiguous. Trimming removed 2 bases from V and 6 bases from J, with 11 bases in between. The CDR3 covers 13 residues. Germline CDR1 PRHDT, CDR2 FYEKMQ (reference sequence). CDR3 protein: CASSLSEAGEQYF. Here the CDR3 DNA reads TGTGCCAGCAGCTTATCAGAGGCCGGCGAGCAGTACTTC.

There are a few counts of this clone. This sequence joins TRBV7-9 and TRBJ2-6, with D possibly being TRBD2 (5 bases). The V end was cut by 2 bases, the J end by 3 bases, with 8 bases between. The CDR3 spans 15 residues. CDR1 and CDR2 from the germline V gene are SEHNR and FQNEAQ (reference sequence). The CDR3 loop reads CASSLKAGGANVLTF. The CDR3 DNA sequence: TGTGCCAGCAGCTTAAAGGCGGGTGGGGCCAACGTCCTGACTTTC.

This chain uses TRBV4-1 with TRBJ2-4; D gene uncertain. In germline, CDR1 is MGHRA, CDR2 YSYEKL. The CDR3 spans 19 residues. V lost 2 bases to trimming and J lost 1 base, with 21 bases between them. CDR3 coding DNA: TGCGCCAGCAGCCAACTCCCGACCCTTACGAATGAGGCCAAAAACATTCAGTACTTC. Amino acids: CASSQLPTLTNEAKNIQYF.

The chain combines TRBV29-1 with TRBJ2-2; D possibly corresponds to TRBD2 (5 bases). The germline CDR1 and CDR2 sequences are SQVTM and ANQGSEA. V was trimmed by 5 bases and J by 4 bases, leaving 11 bases between them. The CDR3 is 13 amino acids. The CDR3 sequence is CSVYGGGTGELFF. The CDR3 DNA reads as TGCAGCGTTTATGGAGGCGGCACCGGGGAGCTGTTTTTT.

The CDR3 DNA follows: TGTGCCTGGAGAGCCAGTGACAGGGTCGGCGGCTACACCTTC. This encodes CAWRASDRVGGYTF. The chain joins TRBV30 to TRBJ1-2; 7 positions agree with TRBD1. Looked up from germline, CDR1 is GTSNPN and CDR2 is SVGIG (reference sequence). This CDR3 spans 14 amino acids. V shed 3 bases and J 8 bases; nucleotides not matched to a gene: 12. Drawing the rest from reference TRBV30 and TRBJ1-2, the complete variable domain is SQTIHQWPATLVQPVGSPLSLECTVEGTSNPNLYWYRQAAGRGLQLLFYSVGIGQISSEVPQNLSASRPQDRQFILSSKKLLLSDSGFYLCAWRASDRVGGYTFGSGTRLTVV.

J is TRBJ1-5 and V is TRBV4-1; 8 bases map to TRBD1. V lost 2 bases, J lost 7 bases, and 7 bases stayed unmatched. The CDR3 is made up of 15 amino acids. CDR1 is MGHRA and CDR2 is YSYEKL in the germline V gene. The CDR3 reads CASSQQTGGSQPQHF. CDR3 sequence (DNA): TGCGCCAGCAGCCAACAAACAGGGGGAAGCCAGCCCCAGCATTTT.

The chain links TRBV5-1 to TRBJ1-2; TRBD1 agrees at 7 bases. Germline-derived CDR1 and CDR2 are SGHRS and YFSETQ. The CDR3 covers 14 residues. Trimming at V came to 4 bases and at J to 7 bases, leaving 10 bases not matched to a gene. This CDR3 reads CASSPRGTAIGYTF. CDR3 sequence (DNA): TGCGCCAGCAGCCCGCGGGGGACAGCGATTGGCTACACCTTC.

The CDR3, as DNA: TGTGCCAGCAGCTTAGGTGTACGGGGGGGCCCGATCACAGATACGCAGTATTTT. Its protein product is CASSLGVRGGPITDTQYF. The rearrangement uses TRBV7-2 and TRBJ2-3; TRBD2 aligns across 8 bases. This CDR3 contains 18 residues. Germline CDR1 SGHTA, CDR2 FQGNSA. J was trimmed by 2 bases and V by 1 base; bases with no gene match: 11.

The CDR3 region is CASSLGGAGNTIYF. The CDR3 bases are TGCGCCAGCAGCTTGGGAGGGGCTGGAAACACCATATATTTT. The J gene is TRBJ1-3, the V gene TRBV5-1, with a possible D match to TRBD1 (5 bases). The CDR3 totals 14 residues. The germline V and J ends were trimmed by 0 bases and 2 bases, with 6 bases remaining between them. CDR1 and CDR2 from the germline V gene are SGHRS and YFSETQ.

The gene calls are TRBV9 and TRBJ1-1; D call uncertain. Germline V gene sequence: CDR1 SGDLS, CDR2 YYNGEE. CDR3 length: 14 amino acids. Trimming pared 4 bases from V and 3 bases from J, leaving 13 bases between. This chain's CDR3 is CASSYGREYTEAFF. The CDR3 DNA reads TGTGCCAGCAGCTACGGACGGGAGTACACTGAAGCTTTCTTT.

The V gene is TRBV4-1, the J gene TRBJ2-2; weak D call: TRBD1 (6 bases). The CDR3 has 15 amino acids. CDR1 is MGHRA and CDR2 is YSYEKL in the germline V gene. Trimming cost V 1 base and J 4 bases, with 10 bases left between them. The CDR3: CASSQVWGLTGELFF. CDR3 nucleotides: TGCGCCAGCAGCCAAGTCTGGGGGCTCACCGGGGAGCTGTTTTTT.

The CDR3 sequence: CASSLGRRDIQYF. The DNA for the CDR3 is TGTGCCAGCAGCCTTGGCCGTAGAGACATTCAGTACTTC. The rearrangement joins TRBV6-5 to TRBJ2-4; D is undetermined. Germline V gives CDR1 MNHEY, CDR2 SVGAGI. This CDR3 is built from 13 residues. The ends were cut back, 6 bases at V and 8 bases at J, with 14 bases in the middle.

This chain uses TRBV7-3 with TRBJ2-1; 10 bases agree with TRBD2. V was pared by 3 bases and J by 6 bases, with 11 bases of the junction left unmatched. The CDR3 is made up of 17 amino acids. Germline V gene data show CDR1 as SGHTA and CDR2 as FQGTGA. The CDR3 DNA is TGTGCCAGCAGCTTTGGTTCTCTAGCGGGAGCGTCCAATGAGCAGTTCTTC. It is translated as CASSFGSLAGASNEQFF.

The rearrangement uses TRBV7-8 and TRBJ1-1, with D possibly TRBD1 on 6 matching bases. This CDR3 contains 13 residues. Germline V gives CDR1 SGHVS, CDR2 FQNEAQ. Trimming left V 2 bases short and J 4 bases short, with 8 bases between. Here the CDR3 DNA reads TGTGCCAGCAGCTTATCCAGGGGCACTGAAGCTTTCTTT. Translated: CASSLSRGTEAFF.

V gene TRBV4-1 combines with J gene TRBJ1-2, with a possible D match to TRBD1 (5 bases). V was pared by 4 bases and J by 4 bases, with 13 bases between. CDR3 length equals 14 residues. Germline CDR1 and CDR2: MGHRA and YSYEKL. The CDR3 loop reads CASSLPGRRYGYTF. The CDR3 nucleotides read TGCGCCAGCAGCCTACCGGGACGTCGCTATGGCTACACCTTC.

The V and J genes are TRBV7-9 and TRBJ2-2; D gene uncertain. Germline V CDR1 and CDR2: SEHNR, FQNEAQ (reference sequence). The CDR3 sequence is 14 residues long. The V gene lost 3 bases and the J gene lost 5 bases, with 10 bases spanning the gap. CDR3 in amino acids: CASSFSRDTGELFF. In DNA, the CDR3 is TGTGCCAGCAGCTTTTCTCGCGATACCGGGGAGCTGTTTTTT.